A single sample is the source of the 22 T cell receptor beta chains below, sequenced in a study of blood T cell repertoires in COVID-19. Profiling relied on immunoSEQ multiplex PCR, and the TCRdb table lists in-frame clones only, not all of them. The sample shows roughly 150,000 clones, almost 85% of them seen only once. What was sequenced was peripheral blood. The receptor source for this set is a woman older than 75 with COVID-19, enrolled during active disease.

This CDR3 reads CASSSRHPGGEQYF. CDR3 coding DNA: TGTGCCAGCAGTTCCAGACATCCCGGGGGCGAGCAGTACTTC. The rearrangement uses TRBV27 and TRBJ2-7; TRBD2 is a possible D gene (6 bases). CDR3 length: 14 residues. Trimming left V 4 bases short and J 6 bases short, with 16 bases between. Germline V gene lookup returns CDR1 MNHEY and CDR2 SMNVEV (reference sequence).

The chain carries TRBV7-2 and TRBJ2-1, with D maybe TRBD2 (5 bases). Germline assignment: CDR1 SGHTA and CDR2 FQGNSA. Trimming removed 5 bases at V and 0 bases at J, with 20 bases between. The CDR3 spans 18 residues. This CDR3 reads CASSPTLGLPSSYNEQFF. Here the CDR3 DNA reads TGTGCCAGCAGCCCTACCCTCGGACTGCCAAGCTCCTACAATGAGCAGTTCTTC.

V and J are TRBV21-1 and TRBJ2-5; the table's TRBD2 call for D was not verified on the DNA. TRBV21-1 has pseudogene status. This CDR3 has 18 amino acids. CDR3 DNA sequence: TGTGCCAGCAGCAAAGCCGGGACTAGCGGGGCTGGGGGAGAGACCCAGTACTTC. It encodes CASSKAGTSGAGGETQYF.

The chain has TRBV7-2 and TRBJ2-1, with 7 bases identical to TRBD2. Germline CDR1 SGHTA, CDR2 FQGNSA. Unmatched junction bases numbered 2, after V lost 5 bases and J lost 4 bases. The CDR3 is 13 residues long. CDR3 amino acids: CASSQAGYNEQFF. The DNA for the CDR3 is TGTGCCAGCAGCCAAGCGGGGTACAATGAGCAGTTCTTC.

The CDR3 sequence: CASSNLGQGDGYGYTF. As DNA, the CDR3 is TGTGCCAGCTCGAATTTAGGACAGGGGGACGGCTATGGCTACACCTTC. The chain uses TRBV18 and TRBJ1-2; TRBD1 agrees at 10 bases. The junction had 11 bases not matched to a gene; V was cut back by 6 bases and J by 4 bases. Germline CDR1 and CDR2: KGHSH and LQKENI. This CDR3 has 16 amino acids.

In DNA, the CDR3 is TGTGCCAGCAGCTCAATAGAGCCCCAAGAGACCCAGTACTTC. Amino acid sequence: CASSSIEPQETQYF. This chain joins TRBV5-4 and TRBJ2-5; D remains ambiguous. This CDR3 has 14 residues. Germline assignment: CDR1 SGHNT and CDR2 YYREEE (reference sequence). V gave up 3 bases and J gave up 1 base, with 10 bases separating them. Filled out from reference TRBV5-4 and TRBJ2-5, the complete variable domain reads ETGVTQSPTHLIKTRGQQVTLRCSSQSGHNTVSWYQQALGQGPQFIFQYYREEENGRGNFPPRFSGLQFPNYSSELNVNALELDDSALYLCASSSIEPQETQYFGPGTRLLVL.

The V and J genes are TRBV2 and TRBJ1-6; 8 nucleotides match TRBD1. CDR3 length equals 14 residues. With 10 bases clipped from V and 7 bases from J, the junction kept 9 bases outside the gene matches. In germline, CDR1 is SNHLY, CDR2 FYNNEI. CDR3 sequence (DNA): TGTGCCACAACTACCCAGGGGGCGAATTCACCCCTCCACTTT. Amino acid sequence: CATTTQGANSPLHF.

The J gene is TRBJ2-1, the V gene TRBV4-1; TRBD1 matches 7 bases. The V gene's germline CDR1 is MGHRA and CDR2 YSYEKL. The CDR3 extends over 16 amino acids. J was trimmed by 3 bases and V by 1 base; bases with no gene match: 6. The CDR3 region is CASSQAGQTVYNEQFF. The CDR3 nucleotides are TGCGCCAGCAGCCAAGCGGGACAGACAGTCTACAATGAGCAGTTCTTC.

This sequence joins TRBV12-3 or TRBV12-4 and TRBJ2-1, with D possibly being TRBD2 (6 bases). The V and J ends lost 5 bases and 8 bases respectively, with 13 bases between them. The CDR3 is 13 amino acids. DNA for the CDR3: TGTGCCAGCAGTCCCACTAGCCTCTATGAGCAGTTCTTC. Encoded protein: CASSPTSLYEQFF.

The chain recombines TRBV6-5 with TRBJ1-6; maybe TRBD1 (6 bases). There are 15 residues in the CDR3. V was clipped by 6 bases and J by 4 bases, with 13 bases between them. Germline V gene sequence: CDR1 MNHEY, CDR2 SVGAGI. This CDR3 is CASSQLQGYNSPLHF. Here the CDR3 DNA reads TGTGCCAGCAGCCAACTACAGGGATATAATTCACCCCTCCACTTT.

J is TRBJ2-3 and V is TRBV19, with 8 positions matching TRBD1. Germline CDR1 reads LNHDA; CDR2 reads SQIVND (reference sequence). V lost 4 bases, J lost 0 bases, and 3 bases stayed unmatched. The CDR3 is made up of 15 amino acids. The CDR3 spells CASSRTGSSTDTQYF. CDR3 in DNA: TGTGCCAGTAGTAGGACAGGGAGTAGCACAGATACGCAGTATTTT.

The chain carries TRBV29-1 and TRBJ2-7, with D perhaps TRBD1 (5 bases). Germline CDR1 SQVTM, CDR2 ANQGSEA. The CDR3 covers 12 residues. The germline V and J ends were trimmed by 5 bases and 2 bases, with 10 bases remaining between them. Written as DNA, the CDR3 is TGCAGCGTTCGCCGACAGACCTACGAGCAGTACTTC. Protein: CSVRRQTYEQYF.

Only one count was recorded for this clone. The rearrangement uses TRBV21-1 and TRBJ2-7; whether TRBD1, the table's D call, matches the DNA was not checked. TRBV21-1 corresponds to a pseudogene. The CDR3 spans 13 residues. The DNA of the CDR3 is TGTGCCAGCAGCGCGGGACAGCCCTACGAGCAGTACTTC. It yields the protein CASSAGQPYEQYF.

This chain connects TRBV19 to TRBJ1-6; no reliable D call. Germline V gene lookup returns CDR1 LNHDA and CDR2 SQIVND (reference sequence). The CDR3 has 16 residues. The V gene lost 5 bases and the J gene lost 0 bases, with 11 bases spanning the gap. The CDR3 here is CASSPGSSSYNSPLHF. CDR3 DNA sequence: TGTGCCAGTAGTCCCGGTTCGAGCTCCTATAATTCACCCCTCCACTTT. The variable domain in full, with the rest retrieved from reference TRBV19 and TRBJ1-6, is DGGITQSPKYLFRKEGQNVTLSCEQNLNHDAMYWYRQDPGQGLRLIYYSQIVNDFQKGDIAEGYSVSREKKESFPLTVTSAQKNPTAFYLCASSPGSSSYNSPLHFGNGTRLTVT.

CDR3 region: CASSRGEDQPQHF. Written as DNA, the CDR3 is TGTGCCAGCAGCCGGGGGGAGGATCAGCCCCAGCATTTT. V and J are TRBV5-8 and TRBJ1-5, with D possibly matching TRBD1 (5 bases). V was trimmed by 4 bases and J by 5 bases, leaving 10 bases between them. Germline V lookup: CDR1 SGHTS, CDR2 YDEGEE. There are 13 residues in the CDR3.

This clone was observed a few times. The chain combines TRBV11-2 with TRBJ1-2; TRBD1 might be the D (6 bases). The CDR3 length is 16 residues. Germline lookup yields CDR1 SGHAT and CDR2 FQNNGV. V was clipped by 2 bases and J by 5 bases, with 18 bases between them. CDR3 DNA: TGTGCCAGCAGCTTACAGGGGCGGTGGGGTCTTTATGGCTACACCTTC. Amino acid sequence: CASSLQGRWGLYGYTF.

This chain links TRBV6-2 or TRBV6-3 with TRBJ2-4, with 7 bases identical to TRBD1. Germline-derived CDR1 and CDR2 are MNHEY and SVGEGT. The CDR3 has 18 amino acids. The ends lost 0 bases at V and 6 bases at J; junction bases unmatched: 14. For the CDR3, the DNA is TGTGCCAGCAGTTACTCGACTGTAAGGGACAGCTTCCCAAACATTCAGTACTTC. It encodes CASSYSTVRDSFPNIQYF.

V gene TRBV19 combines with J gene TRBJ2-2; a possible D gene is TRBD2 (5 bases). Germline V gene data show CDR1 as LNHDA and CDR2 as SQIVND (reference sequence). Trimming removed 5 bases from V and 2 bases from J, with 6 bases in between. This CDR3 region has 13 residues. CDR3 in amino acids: CASSLANTGELFF. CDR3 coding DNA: TGTGCCAGTAGTCTAGCTAACACCGGGGAGCTGTTTTTT.

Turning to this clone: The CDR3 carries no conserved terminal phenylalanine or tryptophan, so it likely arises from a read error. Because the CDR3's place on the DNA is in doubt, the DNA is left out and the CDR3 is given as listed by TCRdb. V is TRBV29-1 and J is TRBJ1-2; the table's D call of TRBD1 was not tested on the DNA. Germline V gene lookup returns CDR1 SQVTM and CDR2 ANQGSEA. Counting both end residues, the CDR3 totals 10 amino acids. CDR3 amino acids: CSVSGDRDFS.

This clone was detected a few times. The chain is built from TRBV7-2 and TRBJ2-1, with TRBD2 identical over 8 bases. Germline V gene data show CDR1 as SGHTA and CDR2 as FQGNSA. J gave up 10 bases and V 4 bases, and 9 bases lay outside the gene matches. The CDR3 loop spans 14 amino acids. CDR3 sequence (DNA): TGTGCCAGCAGCTCCGTTTCGGGGGGGGCCGAGCAGTTCTTC. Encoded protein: CASSSVSGGAEQFF.

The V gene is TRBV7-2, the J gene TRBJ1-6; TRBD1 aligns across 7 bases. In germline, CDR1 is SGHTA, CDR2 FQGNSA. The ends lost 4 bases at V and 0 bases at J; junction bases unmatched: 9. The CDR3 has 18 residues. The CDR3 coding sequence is TGTGCCAGCAGCTCCGAAGGGGGCAAGAGCTCCTATAATTCACCCCTCCACTTT. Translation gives CASSSEGGKSSYNSPLHF.

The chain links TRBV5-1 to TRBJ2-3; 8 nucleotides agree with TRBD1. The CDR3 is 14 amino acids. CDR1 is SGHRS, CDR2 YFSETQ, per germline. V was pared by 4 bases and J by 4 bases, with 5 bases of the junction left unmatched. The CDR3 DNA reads TGCGCCAGCAGCCAAGGACAGGGCGCAGATACGCAGTATTTT. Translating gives CASSQGQGADTQYF.